A single sample is the source of the 8 T cell receptor beta chains below, sequenced in a study of blood T cell repertoires in COVID-19. Produced via immunoSEQ multiplex PCR; TCRdb's table is partial and in-frame only. The sample gives 62,000 or so clones, approximately 86% of which show up once; almost 1.5% is in the top ten. What was sequenced was peripheral blood. These receptors were obtained from a woman in her sixties with acute or convalescent COVID-19.

The gene calls are TRBV27 and TRBJ1-5, with D possibly being TRBD1 (5 bases). Trimming stripped 5 bases from V and 5 bases from J, with 13 bases between. This CDR3 contains 14 residues. Germline values: CDR1 MNHEY, CDR2 SMNVEV (reference sequence). This chain's CDR3 is CASSTGTLYQPQHF. DNA of the CDR3: TGTGCCAGCAGTACCGGGACTCTATATCAGCCCCAGCATTTT.

This chain uses TRBV7-9 with TRBJ1-3, with 7 bases lining up with TRBD1. V gave up 7 bases and J gave up 0 bases; unmatched junction bases: 21. The germline CDR1 and CDR2 sequences are SEHNR and FQNEAQ (reference sequence). This CDR3 contains 20 residues. CDR3 coding DNA: TGTGCCAGCACCGACCGACGAAAAAGGGACAGCCGAGGCTCTGGAAACACCATATATTTT. Translation: CASTDRRKRDSRGSGNTIYF.

This chain uses TRBV27 with TRBJ1-6, with TRBD1 matching 9 bases. The CDR3 covers 15 residues. The V and J ends lost 2 bases and 8 bases, in that order; junction bases with no gene match: 4. Germline V gene lookup returns CDR1 MNHEY and CDR2 SMNVEV (reference sequence). The CDR3 nucleotides are TGTGCCAGCAGTTTAATGACAGGGGGTGATTCACCCCTCCACTTT. Translated, it gives CASSLMTGGDSPLHF.

V usage is TRBV6-1 and J usage is TRBJ2-7, with TRBD2 matching over 9 bases. J was trimmed by 3 bases and V by 3 bases; bases with no gene match: 6. Germline-derived CDR1 and CDR2 are MNHNS and SASEGT. The CDR3 loop spans 15 amino acids. The CDR3 coding sequence is TGTGCCAGCAGTGACCCCAGCGGGAGGCTCTACGAGCAGTACTTC. As protein: CASSDPSGRLYEQYF.

The V gene is TRBV7-3, the J gene TRBJ1-6, with D tentatively TRBD1 (6 bases). The CDR3 covers 16 residues. Germline V gives CDR1 SGHTA, CDR2 FQGTGA. The ends were cut back, 4 bases at V and 6 bases at J, with 16 bases in the middle. The DNA for the CDR3 is TGTGCCAGCAGCTCCCAACCCACAGGGCCTAATTCACCCCTCCACTTT. Translating it yields CASSSQPTGPNSPLHF.

This clone was detected once. The J gene is TRBJ2-1, the V gene TRBV4-2; D gene uncertain. Trimming left V 0 bases short and J 6 bases short, with 3 bases between. The germline gives CDR1 LGHNA, CDR2 YNFKEQ. The CDR3 is 12 residues long. The CDR3 loop is CASSQDRNEQFF. CDR3 sequence (DNA): TGTGCCAGCAGCCAAGACCGCAATGAGCAGTTCTTC.

This clone appeared a few times. This sequence joins TRBV12-5 and TRBJ2-1; 7 nucleotides line up with TRBD1. CDR1 LGHNT and CDR2 FRNRAP come from the germline V gene. This CDR3 is 15 amino acids long. V shed 6 bases, J shed 2 bases, and the junction held 7 bases outside the gene matches. For the CDR3, the DNA is TGTGCTAGTGGCCAACAAGGGACAGCCTACAATGAGCAGTTCTTC. This codes for CASGQQGTAYNEQFF.

The chain recombines TRBV7-3 with TRBJ2-2; a possible D gene is TRBD2 (6 bases). Trimming shortened V by 4 bases and J by 5 bases, and 11 bases separated the two germline ends. This CDR3 comprises 14 residues. Germline V CDR1 and CDR2: SGHTA, FQGTGA. CDR3 in amino acids: CASSSRLGTGELFF. In DNA, the CDR3 is TGTGCCAGCAGCTCACGACTAGGTACCGGGGAGCTGTTTTTT.